This is a list of T cell receptor beta chains from one sample in a study of cytomegalovirus exposure and HLA in healthy donors. Data came from immunoSEQ multiplex PCR; TCRdb stores just in-frame clones and leaves some out. Found here are about 150,000 clones, around 63% of them singletons; the top ten hold more than 1.5%. Sequenced sample: PBMCs. Receptors originate from a human donor in good health. Both conserved end residues are part of each CDR3. The order of the fields is V gene, D gene, J gene, clone size, CDR3 DNA, CDR3 protein. D genes are given only for firm matches. A row's size may be missing; if present it is once, few, many or a size class.

>TRBV7-9|-|TRBJ1-1|-
TGTGCCAGCAGCTCGGGGGTTGGGTGGATGAACACTGAAGCTTTCTTT
CASSSGVGWMNTEAFF
>TRBV7-9|TRBD2|TRBJ2-3|few
TGTGCCAGCAGCCGGTCCGGGGGGGGCACAGATACGCAGTATTTT
CASSRSGGGTDTQYF
>TRBV9|TRBD2|TRBJ2-2|-
TGTGCCAGCAGCAGGACTAGCGAGAACACCGGGGAGCTGTTTTTT
CASSRTSENTGELFF
>TRBV11-3|-|TRBJ2-1|-
TGTGCCAGCAGCTTACTCTCCTCCGGAGGTGAGCAGTTCTTC
CASSLLSSGGEQFF
>TRBV2|TRBD1|TRBJ2-7|-
TGTGCCAGCAGCCGGGACAGGTTTTACGAGCAGTACTTC
CASSRDRFYEQYF
>TRBV2|TRBD1|TRBJ1-2|-
TGTGCCAGCAGTGCAGAGACAGGGGGGGGCGGCTACACCTTC
CASSAETGGGGYTF
>TRBV28|TRBD1|TRBJ1-1|once
TGTGCCAGCAGTTTAGGACAGGGGTGGTTCGCTTTCTTT
CASSLGQGWFAFF
>TRBV28|-|TRBJ1-1|-
TGTGCCAGCAGTCCCCTTGACAGCAACACTGAAGCTTTCTTT
CASSPLDSNTEAFF
>TRBV5-1|TRBD2|TRBJ2-1|-
TGCGCCAGCAGCTACGTACTAGCGGGACAGAATGAGCAGTTCTTC
CASSYVLAGQNEQFF
>TRBV5-1|-|TRBJ2-2|-
TGCGCCAGCAGCCTTAGCGGAACGAACACCGGGGAGCTGTTTTTT
CASSLSGTNTGELFF
>TRBV5-4|-|TRBJ2-2|few
TGTGCCAGCAGCCTAAGGGGGGCGGGGGACGTCACCGGGGAGCTGTTTTTT
CASSLRGAGDVTGELFF
>TRBV18|-|TRBJ2-1|-
TGTGCCAGCTCACCACCTCTCTTAGTGAATGAGCAGTTCTTC
CASSPPLLVNEQFF
>TRBV9|-|TRBJ2-3|few
TGTGCCAGCAGCGGACCAGTGGGGACCCCCGGGAGAACAGATACGCAGTATTTT
CASSGPVGTPGRTDTQYF
>TRBV13|TRBD2|TRBJ2-2|once
TGTGCCAGCAGCTTGGTAGGGAGGGCCCCGGGGGAGCTGTTTTTT
CASSLVGRAPGELFF
>TRBV2|TRBD2|TRBJ2-7|-
TGTGCTAGCACACCTCAGCGGGGTGAATACTTC
CASTPQRGEYF
>TRBV11-3|-|TRBJ2-3|-
TGTGCCAGCAGCTCTAATACGCAGTATTTT
CASSSNTQYF
>TRBV2|TRBD1|TRBJ2-5|-
TGTGCCAGCAGGACAGGGGGCGTCTTCCAAGAGACCCAGTACTTC
CASRTGGVFQETQYF
>TRBV10-3|-|TRBJ1-1|few
TGTGCCATCAGGGCAGGGTATTCCACTGAAGCTTTCTTT
CAIRAGYSTEAFF
>TRBV19|-|TRBJ1-2|-
TGTGCCAGTACCCCCCCGTTCCCGGGTACCTATGGCTACACCTTC
CASTPPFPGTYGYTF
>TRBV5-1|-|TRBJ1-3|-
TGCGCCAGCAGCCTTACAGCTACTGGAAACACCATATATTTT
CASSLTATGNTIYF
>TRBV6-5|TRBD2|TRBJ2-1|few
TGTGCCAGCAGTTACATTGGCGGGAGTATAAATGAGCAGTTCTTC
CASSYIGGSINEQFF
>TRBV28|TRBD1|TRBJ2-7|-
TGTGCCACAGGACAGGGTACCACCTACGAGCAGTACTTC
CATGQGTTYEQYF
>TRBV18|-|TRBJ1-5|once
TGTGCCAGCTCACCAGGGAGGAGCAATCAGCCCCAGCATTTT
CASSPGRSNQPQHF
>TRBV10-3|TRBD1|TRBJ1-5|few
TGTGCCATCAGCCCGGGACAGGGGAACAGGGGCAATCAGCCCCAGCATTTT
CAISPGQGNRGNQPQHF
>TRBV7-6|-|TRBJ1-1|-
TGTGCCAGCAGCGGGGGGATGAACACTGAAGCTTTCTTT
CASSGGMNTEAFF
>TRBV7-7|TRBD2|TRBJ2-3|few
TGTGCTAGCAGCTTAGCGGTGAGCGGGAACCCCTTCTCGGGCAAGGATACGCAGTATTTT
CASSLAVSGNPFSGKDTQYF
>TRBV7-2|-|TRBJ2-5|-
TGTGCCAGCAGGCTCTCGGGCGGCCCGGGGGAGACCCAGTACTTC
CASRLSGGPGETQYF